The entry that follows covers one T cell receptor beta chain sequence. This sample was taken from a study of blood T cell repertoires in COVID-19. The wider study: Samples of COVID-19 (acute and convalescent) were obtained from the United States, Italy and Spain.

V shed 1 base and J shed 2 bases, with 8 bases lying between them. The CDR3 extends over 14 amino acids. Germline V gene sequence: CDR1 LGHDT, CDR2 YNNKEL (reference sequence). Original handling: Amplification of reference gene primers provided the estimated nucleated cell counts. Repertoires were generated with immunoSEQ multiplex PCR, while TCRdb's copy carries only in-frame clones and drops some. The V and J calls and the clone size are those of that table, but D and trimming were determined from the DNA. The data contain approximately 88,000 clones, 75% to 90% of them seen just once; the ten biggest clones take up about 15%.

The sample taken for sequencing was peripheral blood. The gene calls are TRBV3-1 (or the pseudogene TRBV3-2) and TRBJ2-5; TRBD1 might be the D (5 bases). This sequence was found in a male donor with acute or convalescent COVID-19. In DNA form, the CDR3 reads TGTGCCAGCAGCCAAGGTGACAGACAAGAGACCCAGTACTTC. Its protein is CASSQGDRQETQYF.